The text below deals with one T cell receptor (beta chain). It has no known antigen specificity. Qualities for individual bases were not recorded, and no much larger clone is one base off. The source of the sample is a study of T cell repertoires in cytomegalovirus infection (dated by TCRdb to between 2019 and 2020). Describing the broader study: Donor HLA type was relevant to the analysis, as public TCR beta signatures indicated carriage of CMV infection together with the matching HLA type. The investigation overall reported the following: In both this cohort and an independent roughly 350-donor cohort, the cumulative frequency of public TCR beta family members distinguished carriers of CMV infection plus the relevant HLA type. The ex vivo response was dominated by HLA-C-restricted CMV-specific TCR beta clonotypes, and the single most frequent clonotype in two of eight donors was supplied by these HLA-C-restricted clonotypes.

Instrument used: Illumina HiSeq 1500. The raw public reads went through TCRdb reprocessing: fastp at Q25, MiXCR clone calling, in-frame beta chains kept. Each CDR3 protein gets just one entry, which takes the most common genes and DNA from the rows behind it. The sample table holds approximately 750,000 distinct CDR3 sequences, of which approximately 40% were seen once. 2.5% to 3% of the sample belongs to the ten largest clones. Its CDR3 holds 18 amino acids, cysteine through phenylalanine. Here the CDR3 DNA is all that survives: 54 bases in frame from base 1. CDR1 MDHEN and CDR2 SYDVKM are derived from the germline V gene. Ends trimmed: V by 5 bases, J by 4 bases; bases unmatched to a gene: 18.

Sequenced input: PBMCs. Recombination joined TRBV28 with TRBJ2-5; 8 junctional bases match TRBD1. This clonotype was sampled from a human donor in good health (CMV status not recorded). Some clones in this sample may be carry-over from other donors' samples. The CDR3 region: CASSLHPLTTDRGETQYF. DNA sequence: TGTGCCAGCAGTCTTCATCCCCTCACGACCGACAGGGGAGAGACCCAGTACTTC.